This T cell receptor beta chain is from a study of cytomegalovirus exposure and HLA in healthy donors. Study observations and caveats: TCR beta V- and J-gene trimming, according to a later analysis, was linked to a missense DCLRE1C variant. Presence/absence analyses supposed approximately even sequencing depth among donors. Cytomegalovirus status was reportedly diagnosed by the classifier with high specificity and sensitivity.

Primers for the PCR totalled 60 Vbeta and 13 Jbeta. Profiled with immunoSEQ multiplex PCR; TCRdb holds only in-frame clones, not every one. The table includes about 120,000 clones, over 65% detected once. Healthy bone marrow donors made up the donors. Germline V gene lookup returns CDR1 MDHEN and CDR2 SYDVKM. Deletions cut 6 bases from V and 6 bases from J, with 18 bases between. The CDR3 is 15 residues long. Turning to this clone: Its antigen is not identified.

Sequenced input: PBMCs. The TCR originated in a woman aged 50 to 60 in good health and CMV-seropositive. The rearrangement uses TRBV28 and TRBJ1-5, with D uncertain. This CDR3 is CASSPLAEAAQPQHF. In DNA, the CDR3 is TGTGCCAGCAGCCCCTTGGCGGAGGCGGCTCAGCCCCAGCATTTT.